The T cell receptor (beta chain) described here comes from a study of preoperative IRX-2 immunotherapy in early breast cancer. Measured with immunoSEQ multiplex PCR; TCRdb has only the in-frame clones, and not every one. The sample shows fewer than 25,000 clones, about 85% of them seen only once. Stated treatment: preoperative locoregional IRX-2 cytokine immunotherapy. Samples came from a phase Ib trial of preoperative locoregional IRX-2 cytokine immunotherapy. Germline V gene data show CDR1 as SGHDN and CDR2 as FVKESK. The V gene lost 4 bases and the J gene lost 6 bases, with 18 bases spanning the gap. The CDR3 is made up of 15 amino acids.

This clonotype originated in a human donor with breast cancer. The source was lymph node tissue, collected after IRX-2 immunotherapy. The rearrangement uses TRBV14 and TRBJ1-2; D is undetermined. The CDR3 nucleotides are TGTGCCAGCAGCCTAACCCTCAGGATCTCAGATGGCTACACCTTC. Translation: CASSLTLRISDGYTF.